This T cell receptor beta chain was sequenced in a study of T cells after yellow fever vaccination. Background on the study: Fractions of limited cellularity were prepared by means of SMART-Seq v4 Ultra Low Input.

This CDR3 has 13 residues. V was clipped by 3 bases and J by 2 bases, with 5 bases between them. Germline V gives CDR1 ENHRY, CDR2 SYGVKD. In this sample, this clonotype turned up a few times. Each CDR3 protein is one row after TCRdb ran MiXCR on the 5' RACE reads. The sample carries approximately 260,000 distinct CDR3 sequences, roughly 4.8% recorded once. The sequence was obtained from a man aged 18 to 30 who received the YFV17D yellow fever vaccine. The chain recombines TRBV10-3 with TRBJ1-5; D ambiguous. The material sequenced was CD4+ T cells sorted from PBMCs, taken on the day of the yellow fever booster vaccination. CDR3 coding DNA: TGTGCCATCAGTGAATTCGGCAATCAGCCCCAGCATTTT. This translates into CAISEFGNQPQHF.